Listed below are T cell receptor beta chains from one sample, sequenced in a study of T cell clonotyping in hematopoietic cell transplantation. Only in-frame clones appear in the TCRdb table, and some are missing; sequencing was by immunoSEQ multiplex PCR. The sample has about 36,000 clones; 85% to 95% are singletons. Specimen: peripheral blood mononuclear cells, collected before stem cell transplant. The source is a man in his forties with chronic myeloid leukemia. Some clones in this sample may be carry-over from other donors' samples. Both conserved end residues are part of each CDR3. A D gene is named only where the DNA matches it firmly. Rows give clone size only sometimes, using once, few, many, or a class for an expanded clone.

CDR3 DNA | CDR3 protein | clone size | V gene | D gene | J gene
TGTGCCTGGACTAAGACGAGGATTTCGAGAGAGCAGTACTTC | CAWTKTRISREQYF | - | TRBV30 | - | TRBJ2-7
TGTGCCAGCAGCTCGGGACTAGCGGGAGACAATGAGCAGTTCTTC | CASSSGLAGDNEQFF | - | TRBV7-3 | TRBD2 | TRBJ2-1
TGTGCCATCCAAACGATTCTCCCGGGACACCTAGCTAACTATGGCTACACCTTC | CAIQTILPGHLANYGYTF | - | TRBV2 | - | TRBJ1-2
TGCAGCGTTGAAAAGTGGCGGGGGAGGTACGAGCAGTACTTC | CSVEKWRGRYEQYF | once | TRBV29-1 | TRBD2 | TRBJ2-7
TGTGCCAGTACCTCAACAGGGGCGACTACCTATATCACTAACTATGGCTACACCTTC | CASTSTGATTYITNYGYTF | - | TRBV19 | TRBD1 | TRBJ1-2
TGCAGTGCTAGTAAGGGTTCCGAGCAGTACTTC | CSASKGSEQYF | - | TRBV20-1 | - | TRBJ2-7
TGTGCCAGCAGTTTCACAGATACGCAGTATTTT | CASSFTDTQYF | - | TRBV9 | - | TRBJ2-3
TGTGCCAGTAGTATAGCCCGGGGACAGCGTGCCGGCTACACCTTC | CASSIARGQRAGYTF | - | TRBV19 | TRBD1 | TRBJ1-2
TGTGCCAGCAGCCGAGTACTAGGCGAGCAGTACTTC | CASSRVLGEQYF | - | TRBV6-6 | - | TRBJ2-7
TGTGCCAGCAGCTTAAGGCCTACACCCACAGATACGCAGTATTTT | CASSLRPTPTDTQYF | - | TRBV7-3 | - | TRBJ2-3
TGCGCCACCAGCTTGGGGGGGACGAACCCCTACGAGCAGTACTTC | CATSLGGTNPYEQYF | - | TRBV5-1 | TRBD2 | TRBJ2-7
TGTGCCAGCAGCTTAGATCAATCGAGCTCTGGAAACACCATATATTTT | CASSLDQSSSGNTIYF | - | TRBV7-2 | - | TRBJ1-3
TGTGCCAGCAGTATCGAGGTTCCCTACTACGAGCAGTACTTC | CASSIEVPYYEQYF | - | TRBV6-6 | - | TRBJ2-7
TGTGCCTACATAACCCCGTGGGGGGGCGACTATGGCTACACCTTC | CAYITPWGGDYGYTF | - | TRBV30 | - | TRBJ1-2
TGTGCCTGGGCGGGACAGGGGGCGCGAGGAAACACCATATATTTT | CAWAGQGARGNTIYF | - | TRBV30 | TRBD1 | TRBJ1-3